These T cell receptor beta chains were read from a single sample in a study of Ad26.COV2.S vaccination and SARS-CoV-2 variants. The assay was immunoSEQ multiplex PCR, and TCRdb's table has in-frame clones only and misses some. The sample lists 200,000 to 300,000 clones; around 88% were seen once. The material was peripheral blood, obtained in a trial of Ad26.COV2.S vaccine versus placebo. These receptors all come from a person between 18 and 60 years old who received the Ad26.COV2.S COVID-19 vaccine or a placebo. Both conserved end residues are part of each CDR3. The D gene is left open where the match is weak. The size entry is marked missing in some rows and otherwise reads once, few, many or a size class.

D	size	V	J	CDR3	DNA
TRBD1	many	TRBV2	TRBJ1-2	CASSGYDREFYGYTF	TGTGCCAGCAGTGGGTATGACAGGGAATTTTATGGCTACACCTTC
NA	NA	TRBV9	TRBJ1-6	CASSVGRDNSPLHF	TGTGCCAGCAGCGTAGGCAGGGATAATTCACCCCTCCACTTT
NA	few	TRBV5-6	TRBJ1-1	CASSPGASRFF	TGTGCCAGCAGCCCCGGGGCCAGCCGGTTCTTT
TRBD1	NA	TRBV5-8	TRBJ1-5	CASSLRGQGAYQPQHF	TGTGCCAGCAGCTTACGGGGACAGGGGGCTTATCAGCCCCAGCATTTT
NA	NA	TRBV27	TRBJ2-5	CASSLRWVNTQETQYF	TGTGCCAGCAGTTTACGGTGGGTGAACACACAAGAGACCCAGTACTTC
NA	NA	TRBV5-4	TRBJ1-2	CASSLAGVHGYTF	TGTGCCAGCAGCTTGGCTGGGGTCCATGGCTACACCTTC
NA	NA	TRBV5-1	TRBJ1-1	CASSLREANTEAFF	TGCGCCAGCAGCTTAAGGGAGGCGAACACTGAAGCTTTCTTT
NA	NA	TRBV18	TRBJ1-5	CASSPSGDGNQPQHF	TGTGCCAGCTCACCAAGTGGGGACGGAAATCAGCCCCAGCATTTT
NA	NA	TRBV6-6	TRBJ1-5	CASSPSWAGVVGNQPQHF	TGTGCCAGCAGTCCCTCTTGGGCAGGGGTGGTGGGCAATCAGCCCCAGCATTTT
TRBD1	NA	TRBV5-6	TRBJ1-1	CASSVDRVGGTEAFF	TGTGCCAGCAGCGTCGACAGGGTGGGTGGCACTGAAGCTTTCTTT
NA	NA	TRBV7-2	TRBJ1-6	CASSLGRGTYNSPLHF	TGTGCCAGCAGCTTAGGAAGGGGGACCTATAATTCACCCCTCCACTTT
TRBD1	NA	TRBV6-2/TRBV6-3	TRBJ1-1	CASSLATGAGTEAFF	TGTGCCAGCAGTCTCGCGACAGGGGCGGGCACTGAAGCTTTCTTT
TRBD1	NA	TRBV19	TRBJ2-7	CASSGTGVREQYF	TGTGCCAGCTCCGGGACAGGGGTCCGCGAGCAGTACTTC
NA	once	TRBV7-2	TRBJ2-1	CASSLVRTENEQFF	TGTGCCAGCAGCTTAGTCAGGACCGAAAATGAGCAGTTCTTC
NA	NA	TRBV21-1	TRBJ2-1	CASMLGGTLVGEQFF	TGTGCCAGCATGCTAGGTGGGACTTTGGTAGGCGAGCAGTTCTTC
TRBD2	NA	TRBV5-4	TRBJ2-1	CASSSGTSGRINEQFF	TGTGCCAGCAGCTCGGGGACTAGCGGGAGGATAAATGAGCAGTTCTTC
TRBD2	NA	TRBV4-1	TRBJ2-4	CASSPGLAGGLAKNIQYF	TGCGCCAGCAGCCCGGGACTAGCGGGGGGCCTAGCCAAAAACATTCAGTACTTC
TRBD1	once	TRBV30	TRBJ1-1	CAWSSRQGDLITEAFF	TGTGCCTGGAGTAGCCGGCAGGGGGACCTGATAACTGAAGCTTTCTTT
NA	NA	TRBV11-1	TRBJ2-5	CASSLGGRETQYF	TGTGCCAGCAGCTTAGGGGGCCGGGAGACCCAGTACTTC
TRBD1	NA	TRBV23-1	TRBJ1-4	CASGVDRDEKLFF	TGCGCCAGCGGCGTAGACAGGGATGAAAAACTGTTTTTT
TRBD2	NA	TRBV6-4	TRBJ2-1	CASSPGIAGFNEQFF	TGTGCCAGCAGTCCCGGGATAGCGGGGTTTAATGAGCAGTTCTTC
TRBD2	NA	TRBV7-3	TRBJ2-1	CASSPGAGGYNEQFF	TGTGCCAGCAGCCCCGGGGCGGGAGGTTACAATGAGCAGTTCTTC